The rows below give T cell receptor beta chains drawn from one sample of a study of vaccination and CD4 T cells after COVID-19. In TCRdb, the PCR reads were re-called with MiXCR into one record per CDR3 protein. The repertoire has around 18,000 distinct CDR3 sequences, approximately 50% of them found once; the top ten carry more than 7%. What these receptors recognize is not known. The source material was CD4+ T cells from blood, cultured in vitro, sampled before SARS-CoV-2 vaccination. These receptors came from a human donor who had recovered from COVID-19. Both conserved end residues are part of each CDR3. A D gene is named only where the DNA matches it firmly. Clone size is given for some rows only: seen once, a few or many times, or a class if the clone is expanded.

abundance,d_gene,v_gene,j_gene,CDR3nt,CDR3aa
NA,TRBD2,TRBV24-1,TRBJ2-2,TGTGCCACCAGTGATCCCCAAGGGACTAGCGCGAACACCGGGGAGCTGTTTTTT,CATSDPQGTSANTGELFF
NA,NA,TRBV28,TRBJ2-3,TGTGCCAGCAGTTTAATGGGCGGGACCCCCAGCACAGATACGCAGTATTTT,CASSLMGGTPSTDTQYF
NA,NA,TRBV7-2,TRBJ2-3,TGTGCCAGCAGCTTAGACCCCAGCACAGATACGCAGTATTTT,CASSLDPSTDTQYF
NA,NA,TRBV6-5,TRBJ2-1,TGTGCCAGCAGTTACTCGCCACGTGGGCCTGCCCCCGGCCATGAGCAGTTCTTC,CASSYSPRGPAPGHEQFF
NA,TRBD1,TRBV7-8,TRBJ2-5,TGTGCCAGCAGCTTAGAAATTAGAGGGACAGGGGGCCAAGAGACCCAGTACTTC,CASSLEIRGTGGQETQYF
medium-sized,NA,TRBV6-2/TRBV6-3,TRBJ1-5,TGTGCCAGCAGAACCTCGGGTCAGCCCCAGCATTTT,CASRTSGQPQHF
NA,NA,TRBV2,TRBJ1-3,TGTGCCAGCAGTGAAGGGTATGGAAACACCATATATTTT,CASSEGYGNTIYF
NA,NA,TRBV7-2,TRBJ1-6,TGTGCCAGCAGCCCTCAGGGTCAGACCGACGTGAGCTCACCCCTCCACTTT,CASSPQGQTDVSSPLHF
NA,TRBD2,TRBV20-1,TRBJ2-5,TGCAGTGCTAGAGATCAGCTAGCGGGAGGGCTAGAGACCCAGTACTTC,CSARDQLAGGLETQYF
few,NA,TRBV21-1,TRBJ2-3,TGTGCCAGCAGCACCGAGGACTGCACAGATACGCAGTATTTT,CASSTEDCTDTQYF
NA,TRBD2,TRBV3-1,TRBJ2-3,TGTGCCAGCAGTAGACCGGGACTAGGGGATACGCAGTATTTT,CASSRPGLGDTQYF
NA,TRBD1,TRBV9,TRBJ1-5,TGTGCCAGCAGCCCATCCGGACAGGGCAATCAGCCCCAGCATTTT,CASSPSGQGNQPQHF
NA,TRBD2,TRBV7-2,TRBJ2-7,TGTGCCAGCAGTTTGTATAGCGGGGGTGTCGGATACGAGCAGTACTTC,CASSLYSGGVGYEQYF
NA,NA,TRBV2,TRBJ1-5,TGTGCCAGCATGGAAGATAGCAATCAGCCCCAGCATTTT,CASMEDSNQPQHF
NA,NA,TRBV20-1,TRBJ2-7,TGCAGTGCTAGTAGTAGCGTTTTAAGCTCCTACGAGCAGTACTTC,CSASSSVLSSYEQYF
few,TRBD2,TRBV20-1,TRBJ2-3,TGCAGTGCTAGTGACCCGCTAGCGGGAGCAGATACGCAGTATTTT,CSASDPLAGADTQYF
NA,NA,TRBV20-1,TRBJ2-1,TGCAGTGCTAGTGGGGCGGGGAGGATAAGCTCCTACAATGAGCAGTTCTTC,CSASGAGRISSYNEQFF
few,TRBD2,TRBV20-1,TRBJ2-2,TGCAGTGCTACCACTAGCGGGGGAGCCGGGGAGCTGTTTTTT,CSATTSGGAGELFF
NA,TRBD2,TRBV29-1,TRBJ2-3,TGCGCCTTCGGCGGGGGTACAGATACGCAGTATTTT,CAFGGGTDTQYF
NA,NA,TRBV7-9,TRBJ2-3,TGTGCCAGCAGCTTGTCCGGGGCAGCGGATACGCAGTATTTT,CASSLSGAADTQYF
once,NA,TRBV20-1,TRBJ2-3,TGCAGTGCTAGAAAATACACCACAGATACGCAGTATTTT,CSARKYTTDTQYF
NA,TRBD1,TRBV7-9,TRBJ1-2,TGTGCCAGCAGCTCGACAGGGAACGACTATGGCTACACCTTC,CASSSTGNDYGYTF
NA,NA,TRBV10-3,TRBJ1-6,TGTGCCATCAGTGAGTCGGTCAGGAGCTCCTATAATTCACCCCTCCACTTT,CAISESVRSSYNSPLHF
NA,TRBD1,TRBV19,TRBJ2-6,TGTGCCAGTAGCAAGACAGGGATTGCTGGGGCCAACGTCCTGACTTTC,CASSKTGIAGANVLTF
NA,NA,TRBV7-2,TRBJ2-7,TGTGCCAGCAGCAGCCGGATGATTTGGTACGAGCAGTACTTC,CASSSRMIWYEQYF